A selection of T cell receptor beta chains follows, all from one sample in a study of blood T cell repertoires in COVID-19. Measured with immunoSEQ multiplex PCR; TCRdb has only the in-frame clones, and not every one. The sample includes about 320,000 clones, 80% to 90% of them seen just once. The sample taken for sequencing was peripheral blood. These receptors came from a woman in her forties or fifties with acute or convalescent COVID-19. CDR3s include the opening cysteine and the closing phenylalanine or tryptophan. D genes are given only for firm matches. Clone size is stated in some rows and not others, as once, few, many or a class when expanded.

d_call: TRBD2; clone_size: -; j_call: TRBJ2-5; v_call: TRBV30; cdr3_aa: CAWSPLAGGETQYF; cdr3_nt: TGTGCCTGGAGTCCCCTAGCGGGAGGTGAGACCCAGTACTTC
d_call: TRBD1; clone_size: -; j_call: TRBJ1-5; v_call: TRBV5-4; cdr3_aa: CASSLAGDSFQHF; cdr3_nt: TGTGCCAGCAGCCTGGCAGGGGACAGCTTCCAGCATTTT
d_call: -; clone_size: once; j_call: TRBJ1-6; v_call: TRBV7-9; cdr3_aa: CASSPPRLRGHNSPLHF; cdr3_nt: TGTGCCAGCAGCCCGCCCCGGCTGCGAGGGCATAATTCACCCCTCCACTTT
d_call: TRBD1; clone_size: -; j_call: TRBJ1-5; v_call: TRBV2; cdr3_aa: CASSERARDRPNQPQHF; cdr3_nt: TGTGCCAGCAGTGAACGGGCCCGGGACAGGCCCAATCAGCCCCAGCATTTT
d_call: -; clone_size: few; j_call: TRBJ1-5; v_call: TRBV5-1; cdr3_aa: CARTSTGGEPQPQHF; cdr3_nt: TGCGCCAGGACCTCGACGGGGGGAGAGCCTCAGCCCCAGCATTTT
d_call: -; clone_size: -; j_call: TRBJ1-1; v_call: TRBV11-3; cdr3_aa: CASSFWGDTEAFF; cdr3_nt: TGTGCCAGCAGCTTCTGGGGGGACACTGAAGCTTTCTTT
d_call: -; clone_size: -; j_call: TRBJ2-3; v_call: TRBV5-4; cdr3_aa: CASSRDPSTDTQYF; cdr3_nt: TGTGCCAGCAGCCGCGATCCTAGCACAGATACGCAGTATTTT
d_call: -; clone_size: -; j_call: TRBJ2-2; v_call: TRBV6-1; cdr3_aa: CASSDFQGPQAGELFF; cdr3_nt: TGTGCCAGCAGTGATTTTCAGGGGCCCCAAGCCGGGGAGCTGTTTTTT
d_call: TRBD1; clone_size: -; j_call: TRBJ2-7; v_call: TRBV18; cdr3_aa: CASSPQTGAGEQYF; cdr3_nt: TGTGCCAGCTCACCTCAGACAGGGGCCGGCGAGCAGTACTTC
d_call: -; clone_size: -; j_call: TRBJ1-1; v_call: TRBV11-1; cdr3_aa: CASSIGGGTEAFF; cdr3_nt: TGTGCCAGCAGCATAGGGGGGGGCACTGAAGCTTTCTTT
d_call: TRBD2; clone_size: -; j_call: TRBJ2-2; v_call: TRBV30; cdr3_aa: CAWRLGLAGLTNTGELFF; cdr3_nt: TGTGCCTGGAGGCTCGGACTAGCGGGACTCACGAACACCGGGGAGCTGTTTTTT
d_call: TRBD1; clone_size: -; j_call: TRBJ1-6; v_call: TRBV7-6; cdr3_aa: CASSLSPGQAGNSPLHF; cdr3_nt: TGTGCCAGCAGCCTCTCCCCCGGACAGGCCGGTAATTCACCCCTCCACTTT
d_call: -; clone_size: many; j_call: TRBJ1-2; v_call: TRBV4-1; cdr3_aa: CASSQGRAGGYTF; cdr3_nt: TGCGCCAGCAGCCAAGGCAGGGCGGGGGGCTACACCTTC
d_call: TRBD2; clone_size: once; j_call: TRBJ2-1; v_call: TRBV19; cdr3_aa: CASSPDSGSSNEQFF; cdr3_nt: TGTGCCAGTAGTCCCGATAGCGGGAGCTCCAATGAGCAGTTCTTC
d_call: -; clone_size: -; j_call: TRBJ1-1; v_call: TRBV7-8; cdr3_aa: CASSYQAGGGTEAFF; cdr3_nt: TGTGCCAGCAGCTACCAGGCGGGAGGGGGCACTGAAGCTTTCTTT
d_call: -; clone_size: few; j_call: TRBJ1-1; v_call: TRBV5-1; cdr3_aa: CASSDGRGRGDTEAFF; cdr3_nt: TGCGCCAGCAGCGACGGGAGGGGGAGAGGGGACACTGAAGCTTTCTTT
d_call: -; clone_size: -; j_call: TRBJ2-5; v_call: TRBV3-1/TRBV3-2; cdr3_aa: CASSYTVRERRVETQYF; cdr3_nt: TGTGCCAGCAGCTACACCGTTCGAGAGAGACGGGTAGAGACCCAGTACTTC
d_call: TRBD1; clone_size: -; j_call: TRBJ2-5; v_call: TRBV25-1; cdr3_aa: CASSVAGGQQETQYF; cdr3_nt: TGTGCCAGCAGTGTGGCAGGGGGCCAGCAAGAGACCCAGTACTTC
d_call: TRBD1; clone_size: -; j_call: TRBJ1-5; v_call: TRBV6-2/TRBV6-3; cdr3_aa: CASSYSGTVPDQPQHF; cdr3_nt: TGTGCCAGCAGTTACTCGGGGACAGTCCCTGATCAGCCCCAGCATTTT
d_call: TRBD1; clone_size: -; j_call: TRBJ1-1; v_call: TRBV15; cdr3_aa: CATRKHDRVEANTEAFF; cdr3_nt: TGTGCCACCCGAAAGCACGACAGGGTAGAGGCGAACACTGAAGCTTTCTTT
d_call: -; clone_size: -; j_call: TRBJ1-2; v_call: TRBV7-2; cdr3_aa: CASSLGVEGGYTF; cdr3_nt: TGTGCCAGCAGCTTAGGGGTGGAGGGTGGCTACACCTTC
d_call: TRBD2; clone_size: -; j_call: TRBJ2-1; v_call: TRBV7-8; cdr3_aa: CASSAPGTSILNEQFF; cdr3_nt: TGTGCCAGCAGCGCCCCCGGGACTAGCATCTTAAATGAGCAGTTCTTC
d_call: -; clone_size: -; j_call: TRBJ1-4; v_call: TRBV18; cdr3_aa: CASSPKRVFREKLFF; cdr3_nt: TGTGCCAGCTCACCAAAGCGGGTGTTTAGGGAAAAACTGTTTTTT
d_call: -; clone_size: -; j_call: TRBJ2-7; v_call: TRBV19; cdr3_aa: CASSERGYEQYF; cdr3_nt: TGTGCCAGTAGTGAAAGGGGCTACGAGCAGTACTTC
d_call: -; clone_size: -; j_call: TRBJ1-2; v_call: TRBV6-5; cdr3_aa: CASGEQGGGYTF; cdr3_nt: TGTGCCAGCGGAGAACAGGGCGGTGGCTACACCTTC
d_call: TRBD1; clone_size: once; j_call: TRBJ2-1; v_call: TRBV10-3; cdr3_aa: CAIRSGQNNEQFF; cdr3_nt: TGTGCCATCAGATCGGGACAGAACAATGAGCAGTTCTTC
d_call: TRBD2; clone_size: -; j_call: TRBJ2-1; v_call: TRBV19; cdr3_aa: CASSIVGWSGGADNEQFF; cdr3_nt: TGTGCCAGTAGTATAGTCGGTTGGAGCGGGGGGGCAGACAATGAGCAGTTCTTC
d_call: TRBD1; clone_size: -; j_call: TRBJ1-1; v_call: TRBV3-1/TRBV3-2; cdr3_aa: CASTPGQGNTEAFF; cdr3_nt: TGTGCCAGCACCCCGGGACAGGGGAACACTGAAGCTTTCTTT
d_call: TRBD1; clone_size: -; j_call: TRBJ1-1; v_call: TRBV4-2; cdr3_aa: CASSQVGGIEAFF; cdr3_nt: TGTGCCAGCAGCCAAGTAGGGGGCATTGAAGCTTTCTTT
d_call: -; clone_size: -; j_call: TRBJ1-3; v_call: TRBV18; cdr3_aa: CASSPLGSVPSGNTIYF; cdr3_nt: TGTGCCAGCTCACCCCTCGGGTCTGTGCCTTCTGGAAACACCATATATTTT
d_call: -; clone_size: -; j_call: TRBJ2-1; v_call: TRBV6-5; cdr3_aa: CASSYADSYNEQFF; cdr3_nt: TGTGCCAGCAGTTACGCAGACTCCTACAATGAGCAGTTCTTC
d_call: TRBD1; clone_size: -; j_call: TRBJ1-4; v_call: TRBV5-1; cdr3_aa: CASMEGGAGNEKLFF; cdr3_nt: TGCGCCAGCATGGAAGGGGGCGCGGGTAATGAAAAACTGTTTTTT
d_call: TRBD1; clone_size: -; j_call: TRBJ1-4; v_call: TRBV6-6; cdr3_aa: CASSFQGAPNEKLFF; cdr3_nt: TGTGCCAGCAGTTTTCAGGGGGCGCCTAATGAAAAACTGTTTTTT
d_call: TRBD2; clone_size: -; j_call: TRBJ2-7; v_call: TRBV7-9; cdr3_aa: CASSSISPVTSGRGEQYF; cdr3_nt: TGTGCCAGCAGCTCTATTTCCCCGGTCACTAGCGGGAGAGGAGAGCAGTACTTC
d_call: -; clone_size: -; j_call: TRBJ2-7; v_call: TRBV2; cdr3_aa: CASRWGESEQYF; cdr3_nt: TGTGCCAGCAGATGGGGGGAAAGCGAGCAGTACTTC
d_call: TRBD1; clone_size: -; j_call: TRBJ2-1; v_call: TRBV7-3; cdr3_aa: CASRPAGGNYNEQFF; cdr3_nt: TGTGCCAGCAGACCCGCAGGGGGCAATTACAATGAGCAGTTCTTC
d_call: TRBD1; clone_size: -; j_call: TRBJ2-5; v_call: TRBV27; cdr3_aa: CASRRMGQNQETQYF; cdr3_nt: TGTGCCAGTCGGAGGATGGGACAGAACCAAGAGACCCAGTACTTC
d_call: -; clone_size: once; j_call: TRBJ1-1; v_call: TRBV6-7; cdr3_aa: CASSPLHGGVNTEAFF; cdr3_nt: TGTGCCAGCAGTCCTCTTCACGGCGGGGTGAACACTGAAGCTTTCTTT